This record looks at one TCR beta chain sequence and its context. No antigen is known for it. Per-nucleotide qualities are absent, and no much larger clonotype sits a single base away. These data come from a study of OX40 agonist ivuxolimab in advanced cancers. Notes on the research overall: The costimulatory receptor OX40 (CD134) was targeted by ivuxolimab, a fully human IgG2 agonistic monoclonal antibody. Intravenous ivuxolimab was administered to patients every 2 weeks at six dose levels: 0.01, 0.1, 0.3, 1.5, 3 and 10 mg/kg. Of the approximately 53 patients in dose escalation, around 19 had hepatocellular carcinoma, about 15 had melanoma, 9 had renal cell carcinoma and 9 had head and neck cancer. The dose-escalation cohort was about 87% male with a mean age of about 54 years, ranging from roughly 23 to 90. Prior anti-PD-1, anti-PD-L1 or anti-CTLA-4 therapy was permitted, and approximately 42% of dose-escalation patients had received checkpoint inhibitors. Partial responses occurred in three dose-escalation patients: two with cutaneous melanoma and one with hepatocellular carcinoma. The point of sequencing TCRbeta in the periphery was to test whether ivuxolimab changed TCR sequence diversity and drove clonal T-cell expansion. The paper describes the monotherapy dose-escalation part (N ≈ 50 patients) of the phase I trial of ivuxolimab.

Patients with autoimmune disease history or receiving systemic immunosuppression were excluded from the trial. In every dose cohort, peripheral blood was drawn for TCR sequencing at baseline, cycle 4 day 1, and cycle 7 day 1. Samples came from an open-label, multicenter, first-in-human phase I dose-escalation trial of ivuxolimab. The trial enrolled adults with locally advanced or metastatic head and neck squamous cell, hepatocellular, melanoma or renal cell carcinoma. Before TCR sequencing, CD4+ T cells and CD8+ T cells were sorted from peripheral blood as separate populations. Genomic DNA was isolated from the sorted cells so that the TCRbeta CDR3 region could be sequenced. TCRbeta CDR3 regions were sequenced using the immunoSEQ Assay. TCRdb re-hosts the immuneACCESS table, in-frame sequences only. Its copies lack some clones; in the studies checked, an unresolved V gene accounts for under half of them, and the cause for the rest is not known. The sample data list about 73,000 clones, and approximately 90% of these were observed just once. The ten largest make up about 0.53% of the sample.

Points the paper makes about the study in general: Clonal expansion of both CD4+ and CD8+ blood T cells was observed from baseline to week 6 at doses 0.1 to 3.0 mg/kg. Antigen specificity was not determined for the clonally expanded peripheral T cells. In the 0.1-3.0 mg/kg groups, partial responders had among the lowest normalized peripheral clonal expansion, particularly in CD8+ T cells. After ivuxolimab, CD8+ T cells had more expanded clones than CD4+ T cells on average. Low levels of normalized T-cell clonal expansion were also seen in some patients who did not respond.

The germline V gene yields SGHRS for CDR1 and YFSETQ for CDR2. The V end gives up 7 bases and the J end 2 bases, leaving 7 bases in the junction not matched to a gene. The CDR3 spans 14 residues, from the cysteine through the phenylalanine. Only CDR3 DNA remains: 42 bases, in frame from the first base. This clonotype was obtained from an adult with an advanced solid tumor such as melanoma, head and neck, liver or kidney cancer. The sequenced sample was CD4+ or CD8+ T cells sorted from blood, obtained in a trial of the OX40 agonist ivuxolimab. This chain joins TRBV5-1 to TRBJ2-7, and 9 bases in between align with TRBD2. The nucleotides are TGCGCCAGCCGGTCTAGCGGGACCGCCTACGAGCAGTACTTC. This codes for CASRSSGTAYEQYF.